This TCR beta chain was identified during a study of cytomegalovirus exposure and HLA in healthy donors. Study-level information: In an early release, HLA-typed donors contributed roughly 85 million unique TCR sequences. Study findings and constraints: Cytomegalovirus status, reportedly, was diagnosed with high specificity and sensitivity by the classifier.

As concerns this clone: The antigen is unknown.

The CDR3 has 15 residues. From germline, CDR1 is SEHNR and CDR2 FQNEAQ (reference sequence). Primers: 60 Vbeta forward and 13 Jbeta reverse. Assay: immunoSEQ multiplex PCR; the TCRdb copy retains only in-frame clones and omits some. The top ten hold around 8% of the sample, which has around 50,000 clones, around 81% seen once. J is TRBJ2-5 and V is TRBV7-9, with a weak D call TRBD2 (7 bases). The J call is in doubt because the DNA end fits TRBJ2-7 better. Input material: PBMCs. This TCR came from a young man in good health and CMV-seropositive. This CDR3 reads CASSLGQGRAYEQYF. CDR3 in DNA: TGTGCCAGCAGCTTAGGGCAGGGGAGGGCCTACGAGCAGTACTTC.